The next 19 T cell receptor beta chains were all read from a single sample in a study of beta chain features in type 1 diabetes. Since all of the isolated RNA was reverse transcribed, expressed TCRB transcripts were what got sequenced. Clones were sequenced by immunoSEQ multiplex PCR, and TCRdb holds only the in-frame ones, with some missing. The sample shows about 250,000 clones, roughly 13% of them seen only once. The sequenced sample was naive CD4+ T cells from blood. The receptors derive from a woman aged 40-49 years in good health.

The chain has TRBV7-8 and TRBJ2-2; a weak D match, TRBD1 (5 bases). The V end lost 5 bases, the J end lost 0 bases, and 25 bases lay between the germline ends. The CDR3 sequence is 20 residues long. Germline-derived CDR1 and CDR2 are SGHVS and FQNEAQ. CDR3 nucleotides: TGTGCCAGCAGCCCCCTCGCTTGGGGCGGTAAAAACTCGAACACCGGGGAGCTGTTTTTT. This codes for CASSPLAWGGKNSNTGELFF.

This clone was counted a few times. The chain links TRBV27 to TRBJ1-3; D remains unclear. CDR1 and CDR2 (germline): MNHEY, SMNVEV (reference sequence). V lost 6 bases to trimming and J lost 0 bases, with 12 bases between them. This CDR3 comprises 15 residues. The CDR3: CASSFRGSSGNTIYF. The CDR3 region has the DNA TGTGCCAGCAGCTTTCGAGGGAGCTCTGGAAACACCATATATTTT.

This clone came up a few times. DNA of the CDR3: TGTGCCAGCAGCTTGGGGCTCGGGTCAGGGGAGCAGTACTTC. It translates to CASSLGLGSGEQYF. J is TRBJ2-7 and V is TRBV4-2, with D maybe TRBD1 (5 bases). The CDR3 runs 14 residues. Per the germline V gene, CDR1 is LGHNA and CDR2 is YNFKEQ. Trimming stripped 5 bases from V and 7 bases from J, with 18 bases between.

The chain uses TRBV10-3 and TRBJ2-2; no clear D gene. This CDR3 has 14 amino acids. The germline gives CDR1 ENHRY, CDR2 SYGVKD. Trimming shortened V by 8 bases and J by 7 bases, and 17 bases separated the two germline ends. CDR3 loop: CAIGSSGGFGELFF. The CDR3 region has the DNA TGTGCCATCGGGTCCTCGGGTGGTTTCGGGGAGCTGTTTTTT.

As to this clone: Additional DNA sequences in this sample encode the identical CDR3. The rearrangement joins TRBV5-4 to TRBJ2-7; D is perhaps TRBD1 (5 bases). Germline V gene lookup returns CDR1 SGHNT and CDR2 YYREEE (reference sequence). This CDR3 has 14 amino acids. Trimming left V 0 bases short and J 0 bases short, with 7 bases between. The CDR3 sequence is CASSLAGPSYEQYF. The CDR3, as DNA: TGTGCCAGCAGCTTGGCAGGGCCCTCCTACGAGCAGTACTTC. Drawing the rest from reference TRBV5-4 and TRBJ2-7, the complete variable domain is ETGVTQSPTHLIKTRGQQVTLRCSSQSGHNTVSWYQQALGQGPQFIFQYYREEENGRGNFPPRFSGLQFPNYSSELNVNALELDDSALYLCASSLAGPSYEQYFGPGTRLTVT.

This clone was detected a few times. V gene TRBV6-6 combines with J gene TRBJ1-1, with D possibly TRBD1 on 5 matching bases. The CDR3 covers 13 residues. The V and J ends lost 0 bases and 5 bases respectively, with 7 bases between them. The germline V gene encodes CDR1 MNHNY and CDR2 SVGAGI (reference sequence). Here the CDR3 reads CASSYSPGTEAFF. The CDR3 DNA is TGTGCCAGCAGTTACTCTCCAGGGACTGAAGCTTTCTTT.

The gene calls are TRBV6-5 and TRBJ2-4; unclear D gene. CDR3 length: 10 residues. The V end was cut by 9 bases, the J end by 8 bases, with 8 bases between. CDR1 is MNHEY and CDR2 is SVGAGI in the germline V gene. CDR3 sequence: CASRGDIQYF. The CDR3, as DNA: TGTGCCAGTCGAGGCGACATTCAGTACTTC.

This clone was counted a few times. The chain recombines TRBV27 with TRBJ1-6; TRBD1 agrees at 10 bases. This CDR3 has 16 residues. The V segment lost 1 base and the J segment 5 bases; nucleotides outside the gene matches: 2. CDR1 MNHEY and CDR2 SMNVEV come from the germline V gene (reference sequence). The CDR3 loop is CASSLLGTGDNSPLHF. The CDR3 DNA follows: TGTGCCAGCAGTTTATTGGGGACAGGGGATAATTCACCCCTCCACTTT.

There are a few counts of this clone. The rearrangement links TRBV18 to TRBJ1-1; possibly TRBD1 for D (5 bases). The CDR3 is made up of 14 amino acids. Germline assignment: CDR1 KGHSH and CDR2 LQKENI. V shed 4 bases and J shed 6 bases, with 15 bases lying between them. CDR3 in amino acids: CASSRTGILAEAFF. CDR3 DNA: TGTGCCAGCTCACGCACAGGAATCCTCGCTGAAGCTTTCTTT.

The rearrangement uses TRBV7-9 and TRBJ2-1, with a tentative D call TRBD1 (8 bases). CDR3 size: 17 residues. The V gene lost 6 bases and the J gene lost 2 bases, with 20 bases spanning the gap. CDR1 is SEHNR, CDR2 FQNEAQ, per germline (reference sequence). CDR3 protein: CASSGLRGGQAYNEQFF. DNA of the CDR3: TGTGCCAGCAGTGGGTTGAGGGGGGGACAGGCCTACAATGAGCAGTTCTTC.

The V and J genes are TRBV6-6 and TRBJ1-2; D remains ambiguous. CDR1 is MNHNY, CDR2 SVGAGI, per germline (reference sequence). V was clipped by 6 bases and J by 2 bases, with 10 bases between them. This CDR3 contains 13 residues. The CDR3 coding sequence is TGTGCCAGCAGACTAGATCCGAACTATGGCTACACCTTC. Amino acid sequence: CASRLDPNYGYTF.

This clone occurred a few times. The gene calls are TRBV5-6 and TRBJ2-3; possibly TRBD2 for D (6 bases). V lost 0 bases to trimming and J lost 0 bases, with 11 bases between them. The CDR3 is 16 amino acids. Germline V CDR1 and CDR2: SGHDT, YYEEEE. CDR3 sequence (DNA): TGTGCCAGCAGCTTGGGGCGGGAATTTAGCACAGATACGCAGTATTTT. Its protein is CASSLGREFSTDTQYF.

V gene TRBV5-1 combines with J gene TRBJ2-7; 8 nucleotides match TRBD2. The junction had 11 bases not matched to a gene; V was cut back by 3 bases and J by 3 bases. The CDR3 extends over 16 amino acids. Germline values: CDR1 SGHRS, CDR2 YFSETQ. DNA for the CDR3: TGCGCCAGCAGCTCCGGAGGCGGGGGGACTCACTACGAGCAGTACTTC. It codes for CASSSGGGGTHYEQYF.

A few counts support this clone. The chain is built from TRBV6-5 and TRBJ2-1; D remains unclear. The V end lost 0 bases, the J end lost 3 bases, and 9 bases lay between the germline ends. CDR3 length: 15 residues. Germline loops: CDR1 MNHEY, CDR2 SVGAGI. The CDR3 reads CASSYSGEDYNEQFF. CDR3 coding DNA: TGTGCCAGCAGTTACTCAGGTGAGGACTACAATGAGCAGTTCTTC.

This clone occurred a few times. This sequence joins TRBV7-2 and TRBJ2-7, with D possibly matching TRBD1 (5 bases). Trimming removed 7 bases at V and 0 bases at J, with 10 bases between. From germline, CDR1 is SGHTA and CDR2 FQGNSA. The CDR3 is 13 amino acids. The CDR3 nucleotides read TGTGCCAGCACCCGCCAGGGCTCCTACGAGCAGTACTTC. It codes for CASTRQGSYEQYF.

V and J are TRBV5-1 and TRBJ1-1, with D maybe TRBD1 (6 bases). Trimming left V 4 bases short and J 3 bases short, with 10 bases between. The CDR3 is 13 amino acids. Germline V gene sequence: CDR1 SGHRS, CDR2 YFSETQ. Here the CDR3 reads CASSPGVDTEAFF. The DNA for the CDR3 is TGCGCCAGCAGCCCAGGGGTGGACACTGAAGCTTTCTTT. The whole variable domain, filled in from reference TRBV5-1 and TRBJ1-1, reads KAGVTQTPRYLIKTRGQQVTLSCSPISGHRSVSWYQQTPGQGLQFLFEYFSETQRNKGNFPGRFSGRQFSNSRSEMNVSTLELGDSALYLCASSPGVDTEAFFGQGTRLTVV.

This clone appeared a few times. The rearrangement joins TRBV11-2 to TRBJ2-7, with 10 nucleotides matching TRBD2. The ends lost 5 bases at V and 0 bases at J; junction bases unmatched: 13. The CDR3 has 18 amino acids. Germline lookup yields CDR1 SGHAT and CDR2 FQNNGV. The CDR3 spells CASSDSIAGGFSSYEQYF. CDR3 sequence (DNA): TGTGCCAGCAGCGACTCGATAGCGGGGGGCTTCAGCTCCTACGAGCAGTACTTC.

The chain joins TRBV27 to TRBJ2-2, with 7 bases fitting TRBD1. The CDR3 is 13 residues long. Looked up from germline, CDR1 is MNHEY and CDR2 is SMNVEV (reference sequence). The V segment lost 4 bases and the J segment 7 bases; nucleotides outside the gene matches: 3. The CDR3 reads CASSSTGDGELFF. The DNA for the CDR3 is TGTGCCAGCAGTTCAACAGGGGACGGGGAGCTGTTTTTT.

This clone has more than one count but fewer than ten. This chain uses TRBV13 with TRBJ2-1, with 9 bases identical to TRBD1. The V and J ends lost 5 bases and 12 bases, in that order; junction bases with no gene match: 14. The CDR3 runs to 15 residues. CDR1 PRHDT and CDR2 FYEKMQ come from the germline V gene (reference sequence). DNA for the CDR3: TGTGCCAGCAGCCACCGTTGGACAGGGGATGTGGGGCAGTTCTTC. Protein sequence: CASSHRWTGDVGQFF.